This TCR beta chain was profiled in a study of CD8 T cells in ankylosing spondylitis. TCRdb re-analysed the 5' RACE reads in MiXCR, keeping a single row per CDR3 protein. The sample lists 150,000 to 200,000 distinct CDR3 sequences; about 18% were seen once. The CDR3 contains 12 residues. V lost 3 bases and J lost 4, with 4 bases in between. Germline V gene data show CDR1 as SGDLS and CDR2 as YYNGEE. This clonotype was seen just once. Its antigen is still unknown. Study-wide findings and caveats: According to the report, clones linked to the disease were significantly enriched in matched synovial fluid samples taken from ankylosing spondylitis patients. In reactive arthritis synovial fluid and blood, some motif variants had been reported before.

Sequenced material: blood, either unsorted or a sorted T cell fraction (not recorded which). This sequence originates from a male donor under 30 with ankylosing spondylitis or in good health (not recorded which). The chain joins TRBV9 to TRBJ2-2; no clear D gene. CDR3 sequence: CASSASTGELFF. DNA for the CDR3: TGTGCCAGCAGCGCGTCCACCGGGGAGCTGTTTTTT. Drawing the rest from reference TRBV9 and TRBJ2-2, the complete variable domain is DSGVTQTPKHLITATGQRVTLRCSPRSGDLSVYWYQQSLDQGLQFLIQYYNGEERAKGNILERFSAQQFPDLHSELNLSSLELGDSALYFCASSASTGELFFGEGSRLTVL.